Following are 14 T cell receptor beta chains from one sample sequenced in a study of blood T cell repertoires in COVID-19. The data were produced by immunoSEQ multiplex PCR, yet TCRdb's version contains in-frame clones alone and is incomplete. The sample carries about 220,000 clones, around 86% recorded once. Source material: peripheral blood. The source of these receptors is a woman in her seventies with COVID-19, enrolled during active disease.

This chain's CDR3 is CASSIRTNQPQHF. CDR3 DNA sequence: TGTGCCAGTAGTATCAGGACTAATCAGCCCCAGCATTTT. The V call is TRBV19, the J call TRBJ1-5; D is undetermined. Germline CDR1 is LNHDA and CDR2 is SQIVND (reference sequence). The V and J ends lost 3 bases and 4 bases respectively, with 7 bases between them. The CDR3 extends over 13 amino acids.

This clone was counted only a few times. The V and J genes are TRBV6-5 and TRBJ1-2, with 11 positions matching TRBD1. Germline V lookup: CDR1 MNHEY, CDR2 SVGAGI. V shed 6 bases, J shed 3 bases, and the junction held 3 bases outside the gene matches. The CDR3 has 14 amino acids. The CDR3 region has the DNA TGTGCCAGCAGAGGGACAGGGGGTGACTATGGCTACACCTTC. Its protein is CASRGTGGDYGYTF.

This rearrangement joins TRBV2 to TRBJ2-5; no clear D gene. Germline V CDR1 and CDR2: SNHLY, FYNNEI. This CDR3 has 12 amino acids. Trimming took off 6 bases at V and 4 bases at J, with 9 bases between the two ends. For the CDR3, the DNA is TGTGCCAGCAGCTATTCCGGAGAGACCCAGTACTTC. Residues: CASSYSGETQYF.

CDR3 loop: CASRISGRGNTGELFF. The CDR3 DNA reads as TGTGCCAGCCGAATAAGCGGGAGGGGGAACACCGGGGAGCTGTTTTTT. This sequence joins TRBV7-3 and TRBJ2-2; 10 positions agree with TRBD2. The V and J ends lost 8 bases and 1 base, in that order; junction bases with no gene match: 7. The CDR3 has 16 amino acids. Per the germline V gene, CDR1 is SGHTA and CDR2 is FQGTGA.

Here the CDR3 reads CASSLAGTGYEQYF. The CDR3, as DNA: TGTGCCAGCAGCCTCGCGGGGACGGGCTACGAGCAGTACTTC. This chain connects TRBV3-1 (or the pseudogene TRBV3-2) to TRBJ2-7, with D maybe TRBD2 (6 bases). CDR3 length equals 14 residues. Germline V CDR1 and CDR2: LGHDT, YNNKEL (reference sequence). V lost 4 bases and J lost 3, with 13 bases in between.

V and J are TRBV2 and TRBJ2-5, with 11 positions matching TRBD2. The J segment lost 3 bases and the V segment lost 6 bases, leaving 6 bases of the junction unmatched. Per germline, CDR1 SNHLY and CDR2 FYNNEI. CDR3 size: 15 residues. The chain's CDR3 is CASRRSGRAEETQYF. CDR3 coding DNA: TGTGCCAGCAGGCGTAGCGGGAGGGCCGAAGAGACCCAGTACTTC.

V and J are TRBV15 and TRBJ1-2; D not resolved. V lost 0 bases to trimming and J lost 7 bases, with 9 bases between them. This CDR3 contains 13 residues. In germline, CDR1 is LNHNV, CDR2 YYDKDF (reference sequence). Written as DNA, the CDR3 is TGTGCCACCAGCAGAGAGGATCAGGTTGGCTACACCTTC. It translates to CATSREDQVGYTF.

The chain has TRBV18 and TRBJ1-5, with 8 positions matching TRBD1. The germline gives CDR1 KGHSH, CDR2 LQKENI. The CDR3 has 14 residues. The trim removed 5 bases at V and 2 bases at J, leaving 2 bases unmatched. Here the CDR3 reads CASSMDRGNQPQHF. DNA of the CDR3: TGTGCCAGCTCAATGGACAGGGGCAATCAGCCCCAGCATTTT.

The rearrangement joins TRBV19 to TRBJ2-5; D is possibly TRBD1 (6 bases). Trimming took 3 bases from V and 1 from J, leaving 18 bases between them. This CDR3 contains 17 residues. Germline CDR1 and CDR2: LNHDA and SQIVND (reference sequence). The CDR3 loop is CASSIEGRGRFQETQYF. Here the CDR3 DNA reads TGTGCCAGTAGTATCGAAGGCAGGGGTAGATTCCAAGAGACCCAGTACTTC. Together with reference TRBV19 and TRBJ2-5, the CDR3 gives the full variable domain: DGGITQSPKYLFRKEGQNVTLSCEQNLNHDAMYWYRQDPGQGLRLIYYSQIVNDFQKGDIAEGYSVSREKKESFPLTVTSAQKNPTAFYLCASSIEGRGRFQETQYFGPGTRLLVL.

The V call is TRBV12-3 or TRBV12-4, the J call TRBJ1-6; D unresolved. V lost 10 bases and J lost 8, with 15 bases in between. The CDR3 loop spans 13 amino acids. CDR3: CATSQSNYSPLHF. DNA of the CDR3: TGTGCCACCTCACAGAGTAACTATTCACCCCTCCACTTT.

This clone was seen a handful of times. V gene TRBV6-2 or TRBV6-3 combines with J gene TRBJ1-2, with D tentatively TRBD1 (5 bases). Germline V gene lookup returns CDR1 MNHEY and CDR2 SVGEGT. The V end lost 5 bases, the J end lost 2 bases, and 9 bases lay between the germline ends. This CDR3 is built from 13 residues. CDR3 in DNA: TGTGCCAGCAGTCCGACAGCCAACTATGGCTACACCTTC. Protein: CASSPTANYGYTF.

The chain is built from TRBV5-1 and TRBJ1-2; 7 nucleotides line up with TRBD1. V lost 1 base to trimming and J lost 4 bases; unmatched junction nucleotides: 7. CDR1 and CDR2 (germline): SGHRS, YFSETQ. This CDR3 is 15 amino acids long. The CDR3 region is CASSLLRGEIYGYTF. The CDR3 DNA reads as TGCGCCAGCAGCTTGCTCAGGGGGGAGATCTATGGCTACACCTTC.

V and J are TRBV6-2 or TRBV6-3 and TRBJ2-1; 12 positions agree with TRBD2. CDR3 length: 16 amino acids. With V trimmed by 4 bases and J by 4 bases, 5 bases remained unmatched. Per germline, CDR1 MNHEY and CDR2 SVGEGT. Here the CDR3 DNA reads TGTGCCAGCAGTTCCAGACTAGCGGGAGAGTACAATGAGCAGTTCTTC. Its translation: CASSSRLAGEYNEQFF.

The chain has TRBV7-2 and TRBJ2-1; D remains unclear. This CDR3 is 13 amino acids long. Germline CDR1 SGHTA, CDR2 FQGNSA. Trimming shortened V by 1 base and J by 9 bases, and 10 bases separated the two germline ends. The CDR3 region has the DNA TGTGCCAGCAGCTTAGAACGCGGTAGTGAGCAGTTCTTC. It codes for CASSLERGSEQFF.